This T cell receptor beta chain derives from a study of cytomegalovirus exposure and HLA in healthy donors. Remarks on this clone: Relative to the germline gene, one junction end is altered; a read error may explain this. Other DNA sequences in the same sample also yield this CDR3.

Researchers ran the PCR with 60 Vbeta and 13 Jbeta primers. Some clones are missing from TCRdb's copy, which holds only in-frame ones; the method was immunoSEQ multiplex PCR. Among 250,000 to 350,000 clones listed, around 86% were seen once. The V gene's germline CDR1 is MNHEY and CDR2 SMNVEV (reference sequence). This CDR3 is built from 14 residues. The rearrangement uses TRBV27 and TRBJ2-5; TRBD1 aligns across 9 bases. This sequence was found in a man between 40 and 49 years old in good health and CMV-seropositive. The sample comprised PBMCs. The CDR3 nucleotides read TGTGCCAGCAGTCTATCGACAGGGGGGGAGACCCAGTACTTC. This sequence encodes CASSLSTGGETQYF.